The entry that follows covers one T cell receptor (beta chain) sequence. The sample is drawn from a study of PD-1 blockade in classical Hodgkin lymphoma. Sequenced by immunoSEQ multiplex PCR; TCRdb stores in-frame clones only, minus some. The sample shows around 20,000 clones, around 82% of them seen only once. This CDR3 spans 17 amino acids. V lost 6 bases to trimming and J lost 0 bases, with 16 bases between them. In germline, CDR1 is SGHTS, CDR2 YDEGEE. As for time point: cycle 4 day 1 (C4D1), after 6 weeks of nivolumab. Brentuximab vedotin exposure varied among the patients, all of whom had relapsed after autologous stem cell transplantation.

This TCR was sampled from a human donor with classical Hodgkin lymphoma. The chain recombines TRBV5-8 with TRBJ2-6; TRBD2 is a possible D gene (6 bases). The input for sequencing was peripheral blood mononuclear cells (PBMCs), taken before the fourth cycle of nivolumab. The CDR3 bases are TGTGCCAGCACTATTGGGAGGTTGCACTCTGGGGCCAACGTCCTGACTTTC. Translating it yields CASTIGRLHSGANVLTF.